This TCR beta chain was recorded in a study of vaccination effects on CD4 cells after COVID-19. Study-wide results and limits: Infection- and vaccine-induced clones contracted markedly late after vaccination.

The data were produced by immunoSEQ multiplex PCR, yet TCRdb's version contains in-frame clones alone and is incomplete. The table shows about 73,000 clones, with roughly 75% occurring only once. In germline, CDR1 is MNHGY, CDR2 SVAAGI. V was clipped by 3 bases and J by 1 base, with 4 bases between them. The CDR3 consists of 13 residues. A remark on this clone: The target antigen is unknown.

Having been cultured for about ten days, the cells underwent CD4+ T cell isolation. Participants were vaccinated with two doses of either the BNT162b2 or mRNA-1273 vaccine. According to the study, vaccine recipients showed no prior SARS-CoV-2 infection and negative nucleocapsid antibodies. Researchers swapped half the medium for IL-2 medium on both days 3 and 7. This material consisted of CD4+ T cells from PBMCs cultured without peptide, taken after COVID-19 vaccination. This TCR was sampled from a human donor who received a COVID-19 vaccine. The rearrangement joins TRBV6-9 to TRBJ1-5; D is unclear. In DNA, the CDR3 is TGTGCCAGCAGTTACAGGAGCAATCAGCCCCAGCATTTT. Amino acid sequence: CASSYRSNQPQHF.